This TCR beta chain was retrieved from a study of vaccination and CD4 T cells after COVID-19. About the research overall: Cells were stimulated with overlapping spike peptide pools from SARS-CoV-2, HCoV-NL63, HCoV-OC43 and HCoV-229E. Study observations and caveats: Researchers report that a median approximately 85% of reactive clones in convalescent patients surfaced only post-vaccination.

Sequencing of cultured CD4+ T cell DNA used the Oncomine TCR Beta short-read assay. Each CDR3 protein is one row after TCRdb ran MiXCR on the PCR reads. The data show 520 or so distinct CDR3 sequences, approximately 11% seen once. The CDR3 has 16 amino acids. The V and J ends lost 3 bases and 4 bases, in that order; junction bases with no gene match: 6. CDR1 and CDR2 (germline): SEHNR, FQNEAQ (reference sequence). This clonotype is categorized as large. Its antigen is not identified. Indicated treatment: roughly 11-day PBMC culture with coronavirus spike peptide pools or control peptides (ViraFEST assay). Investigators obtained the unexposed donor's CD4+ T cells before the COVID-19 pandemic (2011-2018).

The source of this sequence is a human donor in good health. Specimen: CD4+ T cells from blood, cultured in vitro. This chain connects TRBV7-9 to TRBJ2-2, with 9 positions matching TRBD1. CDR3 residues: CASSFRQGVSTGELFF. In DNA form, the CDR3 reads TGTGCCAGCAGCTTTCGACAGGGGGTGAGCACCGGGGAGCTGTTTTTT.